Reported below is one TCR beta chain. This sample was taken from a study of shared clonotypes between healthy human individuals. TCRdb keeps only in-frame clones here, not all; method: immunoSEQ multiplex PCR. The table lists some 2.4 million clones, 93% of them singletons. The CD4+ fraction was divided into a CD45RA+ naive subset and a CD45RA-negative memory subset. What was sequenced was naive CD4+ T cells from PBMCs. Subset described: CD45RA+ positively selected. The TCR was taken from a man aged 18 to 35 in good health. Some clones in this sample may be carry-over from other donors' samples.

The CDR3 sequence: CAWSVRKGVKGNQPQHF. Here the CDR3 DNA reads TGTGCCTGGAGTGTACGTAAGGGTGTTAAGGGTAATCAGCCCCAGCATTTT. The chain is built from TRBV30 and TRBJ1-5; D gene ambiguous. Germline V gives CDR1 GTSNPN, CDR2 SVGIG (reference sequence). Trimming removed 0 bases at V and 4 bases at J, with 19 bases between. There are 17 residues in the CDR3.